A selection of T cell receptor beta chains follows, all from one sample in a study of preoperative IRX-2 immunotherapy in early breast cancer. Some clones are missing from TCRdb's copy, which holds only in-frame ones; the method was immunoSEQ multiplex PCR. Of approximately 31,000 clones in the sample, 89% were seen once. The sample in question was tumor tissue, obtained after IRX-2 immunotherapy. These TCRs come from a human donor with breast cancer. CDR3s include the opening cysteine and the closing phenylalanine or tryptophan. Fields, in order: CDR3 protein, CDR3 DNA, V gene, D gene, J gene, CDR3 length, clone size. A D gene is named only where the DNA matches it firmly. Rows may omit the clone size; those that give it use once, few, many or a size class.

CASSRLGGTSGRVDTQYF | TGTGCCAGCAGCCGCCTTGGGGGGACTAGCGGGAGGGTGGATACGCAGTATTTT | TRBV7-6 | TRBD2 | TRBJ2-3 | 18 | NA
CASSLLWGSTDTQYF | TGCGCCAGCAGCTTGTTGTGGGGGTCCACAGATACGCAGTATTTT | TRBV23-1 | NA | TRBJ2-3 | 15 | NA
CASSYRGIGEKLFF | TGTGCCAGCTCATACAGGGGAATCGGGGAAAAACTGTTTTTT | TRBV18 | TRBD1 | TRBJ1-4 | 14 | NA
CASSLDSNQPQHF | TGTGCCAGCTCACTGGACAGCAATCAGCCCCAGCATTTT | TRBV18 | NA | TRBJ1-5 | 13 | once
CASSSPLPTDTQYF | TGTGCCAGTAGTTCCCCACTGCCCACAGATACGCAGTATTTT | TRBV19 | NA | TRBJ2-3 | 14 | NA
CASSEWSQPQHF | TGTGCCAGCAGTGAGTGGAGTCAGCCCCAGCATTTT | TRBV6-8 | NA | TRBJ1-5 | 12 | NA
CAWRDRHYEQYF | TGTGCCTGGCGGGACAGACACTACGAGCAGTACTTC | TRBV30 | TRBD1 | TRBJ2-7 | 12 | NA
CASSLARRNTEAFF | TGTGCCAGCAGCCTCGCTCGACGGAACACTGAAGCTTTCTTT | TRBV11-3 | NA | TRBJ1-1 | 14 | NA
CASSRLAQGGNEQFF | TGTGCCAGCAGCCGACTAGCGCAAGGGGGCAATGAGCAGTTCTTC | TRBV7-7 | TRBD2 | TRBJ2-1 | 15 | NA
CASSLSNGIVPQPQHF | TGTGCCAGCTCACTGAGTAACGGTATAGTACCCCAGCCCCAGCATTTT | TRBV18 | NA | TRBJ1-5 | 16 | NA
CASILFGGGTGELFF | TGTGCCAGCATCCTTTTTGGAGGGGGCACCGGGGAGCTGTTTTTT | TRBV11-3 | NA | TRBJ2-2 | 15 | few
CASKGGGPFGNTIYF | TGTGCCAGCAAAGGGGGGGGGCCCTTCGGAAACACCATATATTTT | TRBV6-8 | NA | TRBJ1-3 | 15 | NA
CAWSPPGTYNSPLHF | TGTGCCTGGAGTCCCCCCGGGACCTATAATTCACCCCTCCACTTT | TRBV30 | NA | TRBJ1-6 | 15 | NA
CASSVQGSSYEQYF | TGTGCCAGCAGTGTGCAGGGATCCTCCTACGAGCAGTACTTC | TRBV7-6 | NA | TRBJ2-7 | 14 | NA
CASSYSGLAGGQETQYF | TGTGCCAGCAGTTACTCGGGACTAGCGGGAGGCCAAGAGACCCAGTACTTC | TRBV6-8 | TRBD2 | TRBJ2-5 | 17 | NA
CASSSPQGIGQPQHF | TGTGCCAGCAGTTCACCCCAGGGAATTGGTCAGCCCCAGCATTTT | TRBV6-7 | NA | TRBJ1-5 | 15 | NA
CASSLSLANTGELFF | TGTGCCAGCAGCTTATCACTAGCGAACACCGGGGAGCTGTTTTTT | TRBV11-3 | NA | TRBJ2-2 | 15 | few
CASSLYNEQFF | TGTGCCAGCAGCCTTTACAATGAGCAGTTCTTC | TRBV14 | NA | TRBJ2-1 | 11 | NA
CASSLTGTGVYGYTF | TGCGCCAGCAGCTTGACCGGGACAGGGGTGTATGGCTACACCTTC | TRBV5-1 | TRBD1 | TRBJ1-2 | 15 | NA
CASSKTGGNSYNEQFF | TGTGCCAGCAGTAAGACCGGTGGGAACTCCTACAATGAGCAGTTCTTC | TRBV14 | NA | TRBJ2-1 | 16 | NA
CASSIAGLAGGNTGELFF | TGTGCCAGTAGTATTGCGGGACTAGCGGGGGGGAACACCGGGGAGCTGTTTTTT | TRBV19 | TRBD2 | TRBJ2-2 | 18 | few
CASRTSGETQYF | TGTGCCAGCAGAACTAGTGGCGAGACCCAGTACTTC | TRBV6-8 | NA | TRBJ2-5 | 12 | NA
CASRPQGGNLNTIYF | TGTGCCAGCAGACCTCAGGGGGGGAACCTAAACACCATATATTTT | TRBV11-3 | TRBD1 | TRBJ1-3 | 15 | NA
CASSFYERSGNTIYF | TGTGCCAGCAGCTTCTACGAGCGCTCTGGAAACACCATATATTTT | TRBV11-3 | NA | TRBJ1-3 | 15 | NA
CASSPSGGDTEAFF | TGTGCCAGCTCACCGTCGGGGGGCGACACTGAAGCTTTCTTT | TRBV18 | NA | TRBJ1-1 | 14 | NA